Sequencing of this TCR beta chain was carried out in a study of molecular identifiers for immune sequencing clone quantification. Per germline, CDR1 LGHNA and CDR2 YNFKEQ. The CDR3 consists of 16 residues. Trimming removed 1 base from V and 5 bases from J, with 14 bases in between. As previously described, bulk TCR libraries were made using listed TCR primers. TCRdb used MiXCR to reprocess the PCR reads, holding one entry per CDR3 protein. The sample has 65,000 or so distinct CDR3 sequences, roughly 18% seen once. As for this clonotype: It may be a read error: a sequence one base away is much more abundant.

Sequencing used naive CD8+ T cells from blood, with Jurkat cell RNA spiked in. The subset was: FACS-sorted CD8+CD4-CCR7+CD45RA+ naive T cells. This receptor was identified in a human donor in good health. Some libraries in this study had Jurkat cell RNA spiked in. The V call is TRBV4-2, the J call TRBJ2-2; possible D gene TRBD1, 5 bases. CDR3 nucleotide sequence: TGTGCCAGCAGCCAAGGGGCAGGGCTGGGGACCGGGGAGCTGTTTTTT. It codes for CASSQGAGLGTGELFF.